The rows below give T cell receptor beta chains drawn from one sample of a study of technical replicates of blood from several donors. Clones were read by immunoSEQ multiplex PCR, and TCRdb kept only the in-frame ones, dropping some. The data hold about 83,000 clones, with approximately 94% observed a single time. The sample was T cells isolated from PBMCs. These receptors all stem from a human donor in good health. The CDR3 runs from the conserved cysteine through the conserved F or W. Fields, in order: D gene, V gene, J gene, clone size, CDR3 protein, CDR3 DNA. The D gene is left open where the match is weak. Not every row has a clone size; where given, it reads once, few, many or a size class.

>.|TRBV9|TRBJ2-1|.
CASSATGNEQFF
TGTGCCAGCAGTGCAACGGGGAATGAGCAGTTCTTC
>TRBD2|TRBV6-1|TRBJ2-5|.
CASSKGTSGVQETQYF
TGTGCCAGCAGTAAAGGGACTAGCGGGGTTCAAGAGACCCAGTACTTC
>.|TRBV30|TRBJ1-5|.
CAWSVQGFHQPQHF
TGTGCCTGGAGTGTTCAGGGCTTTCATCAGCCCCAGCATTTT
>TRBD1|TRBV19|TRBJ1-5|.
CASTLTGGSNQPQHF
TGTGCCAGTACCTTGACAGGGGGGAGCAATCAGCCCCAGCATTTT
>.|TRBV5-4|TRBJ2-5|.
CASTFVGDRETQYF
TGTGCCAGCACCTTCGTCGGAGATCGGGAGACCCAGTACTTC
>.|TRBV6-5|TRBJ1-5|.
CASRLTGSGPQHF
TGTGCCAGCAGGCTGACAGGTTCTGGGCCCCAGCATTTT
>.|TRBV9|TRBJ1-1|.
CASSVVSDSTEAFF
TGTGCCAGCAGCGTAGTATCTGACTCCACTGAAGCTTTCTTT
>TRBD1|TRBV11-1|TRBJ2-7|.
CASSFRQGGNEQYF
TGTGCCAGCAGCTTCCGACAGGGTGGGAACGAGCAGTACTTC
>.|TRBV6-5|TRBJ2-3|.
CASKEWASTDTQYF
TGTGCCAGCAAAGAATGGGCCAGCACAGATACGCAGTATTTT
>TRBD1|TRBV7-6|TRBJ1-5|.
CASSLRTGKGQPQHF
TGTGCCAGCAGCTTAAGGACAGGGAAAGGTCAGCCCCAGCATTTT
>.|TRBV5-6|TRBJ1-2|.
CASSLGEQGDYYGYTF
TGTGCCAGCAGCTTGGGCGAACAGGGCGATTACTATGGCTACACCTTC
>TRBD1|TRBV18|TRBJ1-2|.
CASSRDRDNYGYTF
TGTGCCAGCTCGAGGGACAGGGATAACTATGGCTACACCTTC
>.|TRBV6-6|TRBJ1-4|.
CASNQRGADEKLFF
TGTGCCAGCAACCAGCGCGGGGCGGATGAAAAACTGTTTTTT
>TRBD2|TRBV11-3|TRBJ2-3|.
CASSSGRGNTDTQYF
TGTGCCAGCAGCTCCGGGAGGGGAAACACAGATACGCAGTATTTT
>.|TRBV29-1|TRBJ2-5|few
CSQYTGTSETQYF
TGCAGCCAGTATACAGGGACAAGTGAGACCCAGTACTTC
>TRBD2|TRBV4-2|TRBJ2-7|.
CASKAGVGSYEQYF
TGTGCCAGCAAAGCGGGAGTCGGATCCTACGAGCAGTACTTC
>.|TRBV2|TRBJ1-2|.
CAVSGSLTDYGYTF
TGTGCCGTGTCCGGGTCCCTAACCGACTATGGCTACACCTTC
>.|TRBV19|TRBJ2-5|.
CASSIRGQETQYF
TGTGCCAGTAGTATAAGGGGCCAAGAGACCCAGTACTTC
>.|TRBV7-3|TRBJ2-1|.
CASSPGDYNEQFF
TGTGCCAGCAGCCCCGGGGATTACAATGAGCAGTTCTTC
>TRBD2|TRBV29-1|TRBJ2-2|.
CSVRGGGVDTGELFF
TGCAGCGTTCGGGGCGGGGGAGTGGACACCGGGGAGCTGTTTTTT
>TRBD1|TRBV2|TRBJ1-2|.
CASSLGTGILLGGYTF
TGTGCCAGCTCTCTAGGGACAGGGATTCTTTTGGGGGGCTACACCTTC
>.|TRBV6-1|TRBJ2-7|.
CASSQIDQYF
TGTGCCAGCAGTCAAATAGATCAGTACTTC
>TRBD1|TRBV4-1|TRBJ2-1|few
CASSQALRQGAYNEQFF
TGCGCCAGCAGCCAAGCCCTTCGACAGGGGGCTTACAATGAGCAGTTCTTC
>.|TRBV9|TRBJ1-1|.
CASKESPQAEAFF
TGTGCCAGCAAGGAATCGCCTCAGGCTGAAGCTTTCTTT
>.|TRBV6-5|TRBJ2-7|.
CASSSQGIHYEQYF
TGTGCCAGCAGTTCCCAGGGCATACACTACGAGCAGTACTTC
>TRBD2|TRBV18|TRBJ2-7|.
CASSPPLRTREHAQYF
TGTGCCAGCTCACCACCCCTCCGCACGCGGGAGCACGCTCAGTACTTC
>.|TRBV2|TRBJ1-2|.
CASSGNSFYGYTF
TGTGCCAGCAGTGGGAACAGCTTCTATGGCTACACCTTC
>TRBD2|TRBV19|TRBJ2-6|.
CASGLAGGPVGANVLTF
TGTGCCAGTGGTCTAGCGGGAGGGCCGGTTGGGGCCAACGTCCTGACTTTC
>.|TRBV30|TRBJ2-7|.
CAWSVDAGEQYF
TGTGCCTGGAGTGTAGATGCGGGCGAGCAGTACTTC
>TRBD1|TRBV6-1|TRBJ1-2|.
CASKTGQNYGYTF
TGTGCCAGCAAGACGGGACAGAACTATGGCTACACCTTC
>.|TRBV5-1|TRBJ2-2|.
CASSVGLNSGNTGELFF
TGCGCCAGCAGCGTTGGACTAAATAGCGGGAACACCGGGGAGCTGTTTTTT
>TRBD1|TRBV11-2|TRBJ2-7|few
CATHGDRGPLEQYF
TGTGCCACCCATGGGGACAGGGGTCCTCTCGAGCAGTACTTC
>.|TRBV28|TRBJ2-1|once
CASSLSRRWYEQFF
TGTGCCAGCAGTCTTAGTCGTCGCTGGTATGAGCAGTTCTTC
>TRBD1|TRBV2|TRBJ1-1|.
CAGQDGAGYVEAFF
TGTGCCGGACAGGATGGGGCAGGGTACGTGGAAGCTTTCTTT